Below, 3 T cell receptor beta chains from the same sample are listed, as sequenced in a study of Graves' ophthalmopathy and Graves' hyperthyroidism. Amplifying from RNA transcripts, the study obtained TCR beta CDR3 regions. The first round was an RT-PCR with HTBI primers, and the second round was a multiplex PCR. TCRdb passed the multiplex PCR reads through MiXCR, listing each CDR3 protein once. The sample shows 900,000 to 1,200,000 distinct CDR3 sequences, less than 45% of them seen only once. The specimen was peripheral blood or thyroid tissue (not recorded which). The origin of the receptors is an adult man with Graves' hyperthyroidism.

This clonotype was counted at least ten times. The rearrangement joins TRBV10-3 to TRBJ1-1, with no clear D. Germline CDR1 ENHRY, CDR2 SYGVKD. Trimming removed 0 bases from V and 0 bases from J, with 11 bases in between. The CDR3 runs to 16 residues. The CDR3 DNA reads TGTGCCATCAGTGAGTCGAACGCAGGCATGAACACTGAAGCTTTCTTT. This gives the protein CAISESNAGMNTEAFF.

This clonotype occurred a few times. The rearrangement links TRBV5-5 to TRBJ2-7; possibly TRBD2 for D (5 bases). Germline-derived CDR1 and CDR2 are SGHKS and YYEKEE (reference sequence). The CDR3 has 14 amino acids. V lost 2 bases and J 6 bases, leaving 15 bases between the germline ends. The CDR3 DNA reads TGTGCCAGCAGCTTTAGCCCCGCCGAGGGCGAGCAGTACTTC. This sequence encodes CASSFSPAEGEQYF.

The V gene is TRBV7-2, the J gene TRBJ2-2; no firm D call. Germline V gene data show CDR1 as SGHTA and CDR2 as FQGNSA. Deletions cut 0 bases from V and 4 bases from J, with 9 bases between. The CDR3 totals 15 residues. CDR3 amino acids: CASSLANTITGELFF. CDR3 DNA sequence: TGTGCCAGCAGCTTAGCCAATACGATCACCGGGGAGCTGTTTTTT.